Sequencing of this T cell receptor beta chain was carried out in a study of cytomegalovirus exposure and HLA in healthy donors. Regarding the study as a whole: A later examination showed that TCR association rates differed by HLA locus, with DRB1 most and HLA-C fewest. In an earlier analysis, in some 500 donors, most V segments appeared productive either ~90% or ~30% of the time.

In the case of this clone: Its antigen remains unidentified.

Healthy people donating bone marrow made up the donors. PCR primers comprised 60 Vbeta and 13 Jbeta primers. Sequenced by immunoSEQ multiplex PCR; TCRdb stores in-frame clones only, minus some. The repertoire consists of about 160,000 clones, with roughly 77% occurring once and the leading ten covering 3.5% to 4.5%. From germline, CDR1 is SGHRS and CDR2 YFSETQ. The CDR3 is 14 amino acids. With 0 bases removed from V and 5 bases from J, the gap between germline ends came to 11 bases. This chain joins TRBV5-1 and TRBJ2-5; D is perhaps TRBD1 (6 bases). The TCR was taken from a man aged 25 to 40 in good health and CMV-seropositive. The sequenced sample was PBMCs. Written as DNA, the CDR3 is TGCGCCAGCAGCTTGGCAGGGGTTGGGGAGACCCAGTACTTC. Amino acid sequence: CASSLAGVGETQYF.